The clone carrying this T cell receptor (beta chain) was picked up a small number of times. Its specificity is unknown. The data belong to a study of response to subunit inactivated influenza vaccine. Study-wide findings and caveats: Each seasonal influenza vaccination recruits few new T cells, the authors suggested.

TCRdb called the RT-PCR reads again in MiXCR, with one record for every CDR3 protein. In the table there are hundreds of thousands of distinct CDR3 sequences, about 15% of which are singletons. The ends were cut back, 4 bases at V and 5 bases at J, with 11 bases in the middle. Per germline, CDR1 DFQATT and CDR2 SNEGSKA (reference sequence). The CDR3 is 12 residues long. The sample here was PBMCs from blood, taken 14 days before vaccination. This sequence was found in a man in his forties or fifties who received an inactivated influenza vaccine. The chain has TRBV20-1 and TRBJ1-2; TRBD1 is a possible D gene (6 bases). The DNA of the CDR3 is TGCAGTGCTACTAAGGGGGTTTATGGCTACACCTTC. Residues: CSATKGVYGYTF.